The 16 T cell receptor beta chains below all came from one sample that was sequenced in a study of vaccination and CD4 T cells after COVID-19. Stated treatment: roughly nine-day PBMC culture with coronavirus spike peptide pools or control peptides (ViraFEST assay). Their specific antigens are unknown. Sequencing of DNA taken from cultured CD4+ T cells relied on the Oncomine TCR Beta short-read assay. TCRdb reprocessed the PCR reads via MiXCR and lists one record per CDR3 protein. The data contain about 13,000 distinct CDR3 sequences, approximately 42% of them seen just once; the ten biggest clones take up 9.2%. The sequences come from CD4+ T cells from blood, cultured in vitro, collected after SARS-CoV-2 vaccination. The receptors derive from a human donor who had recovered from COVID-19.

This chain links TRBV20-1 with TRBJ1-4, with 7 bases lining up with TRBD1. The CDR3 is 12 residues long. The V gene's germline CDR1 is DFQATT and CDR2 SNEGSKA (reference sequence). After removal of 1 base from V and 7 bases from J, the junction contained 0 bases not matched to a gene. The CDR3 is CSARGDSEKLFF. CDR3 in DNA: TGCAGTGCTAGAGGGGACAGTGAAAAACTGTTTTTT.

The chain joins TRBV6-5 to TRBJ1-5; D is unresolved. Trimming removed 0 bases at V and 6 bases at J, with 9 bases between. CDR3 size: 14 residues. Germline V lookup: CDR1 MNHEY, CDR2 SVGAGI. The CDR3 DNA reads as TGTGCCAGCAGTTACTCGGGGTCATTTCAGCCCCAGCATTTT. The encoded protein is CASSYSGSFQPQHF.

This clonotype was seen only a few times. This rearrangement joins TRBV11-3 to TRBJ1-1; D is unresolved. The V gene's germline CDR1 is SGHNT and CDR2 YENEEA. The ends were cut back, 4 bases at V and 6 bases at J, with 18 bases in the middle. CDR3 length: 15 amino acids. Here the CDR3 DNA reads TGTGCCAGCAGCTCGAGGGCTTATCAGCACTCTGAAGCTTTCTTT. Amino acid sequence: CASSSRAYQHSEAFF.

The chain joins TRBV20-1 to TRBJ2-3; D unclear. The CDR3 totals 12 residues. Trimming stripped 1 base from V and 6 bases from J, with 8 bases between. CDR1 is DFQATT, CDR2 SNEGSKA, per germline (reference sequence). In DNA, the CDR3 is TGCAGTGCTAGAGGGAATCAGGATACGCAGTATTTT. Translated: CSARGNQDTQYF.

The J gene is TRBJ1-6, the V gene TRBV9, with D possibly TRBD1 on 6 matching bases. The germline CDR1 and CDR2 sequences are SGDLS and YYNGEE. The CDR3 runs 14 residues. V lost 6 bases and J 8 bases, leaving 15 bases between the germline ends. CDR3 bases: TGTGCCAGCAACCTTCGGGACACAGATTCACCCCTCCACTTT. Its translation: CASNLRDTDSPLHF.

This clonotype has only one observation. This chain uses TRBV5-6 with TRBJ1-2; 11 bases line up with TRBD1. Germline V lookup: CDR1 SGHDT, CDR2 YYEEEE. The CDR3 extends over 17 amino acids. Trimming at V came to 0 bases and at J to 4 bases, leaving 8 bases not matched to a gene. The CDR3 protein is CASSLGTGTGGLYGYTF. The CDR3, as DNA: TGTGCCAGCAGCTTGGGAACGGGGACAGGGGGTCTCTATGGCTACACCTTC.

CDR3 region: CASSLKDSAYEQYF. The CDR3 DNA follows: TGTGCCAGCAGCTTAAAGGACTCAGCCTACGAGCAGTACTTC. The chain couples TRBV7-9 to TRBJ2-7; D may be TRBD2 (5 bases). CDR3 length equals 14 residues. Trimming shortened V by 2 bases and J by 2 bases, and 10 bases separated the two germline ends. The germline V gene has CDR1 SEHNR and CDR2 FQNEAQ (reference sequence).

The rearrangement uses TRBV6-1 and TRBJ1-1; tentatively, D is TRBD1 (5 bases). Germline loops: CDR1 MNHNS, CDR2 SASEGT. CDR3 length equals 11 residues. V shed 3 bases and J shed 8 bases, with 7 bases lying between them. CDR3 nucleotide sequence: TGTGCCAGCAGTGATTACAGGGAAGCTTTCTTT. As protein: CASSDYREAFF.

This clonotype showed up just once. This chain joins TRBV10-3 and TRBJ2-3; 7 positions match TRBD1. This CDR3 region has 15 residues. Germline CDR1 and CDR2: ENHRY and SYGVKD. Germline trimming cut 6 bases from V and 4 bases from J; bases unmatched to any gene: 10. The CDR3 bases are TGTGCCATCAGGGCGACAGGGATTAACGCAGATACGCAGTATTTT. Protein: CAIRATGINADTQYF.

In its sample, this clonotype was seen a few times. The chain recombines TRBV6-2 or TRBV6-3 with TRBJ2-2, with D perhaps matching TRBD1 or TRBD2 (5 bases each). The CDR3 is made up of 17 amino acids. V lost 4 bases and J 0 bases, leaving 15 bases between the germline ends. Germline-derived CDR1 and CDR2 are MNHEY and SVGEGT. DNA of the CDR3: TGTGCCAGCAGTTCAACCCGGGACCGAACGAACACCGGGGAGCTGTTTTTT. This gives the protein CASSSTRDRTNTGELFF.

The V call is TRBV20-1, the J call TRBJ2-1; 9 nucleotides match TRBD2. CDR1 DFQATT and CDR2 SNEGSKA come from the germline V gene (reference sequence). Trimming at V came to 6 bases and at J to 4 bases, leaving 10 bases not matched to a gene. This CDR3 is 15 amino acids long. The CDR3 here is CSALRASGVYNEQFF. As DNA, the CDR3 is TGCAGTGCCCTCCGGGCTAGCGGGGTGTACAATGAGCAGTTCTTC.

This clonotype has more than one count but fewer than ten. One junction end disagrees with the germline gene, perhaps due to a read error. The chain links TRBV15 to TRBJ1-1; perhaps TRBD1 as D (6 bases). This CDR3 contains 11 residues. CDR1 and CDR2 (germline): LNHNV, YYDKDF (reference sequence). CDR3 protein: CATSLRRDITF. The CDR3 nucleotides are TGTGCCACCAGCTTGCGCCGGGACATCACGTTT.

The chain recombines TRBV18 with TRBJ1-6; D unresolved. The germline gives CDR1 KGHSH, CDR2 LQKENI. The V gene lost 2 bases and the J gene lost 6 bases, with 17 bases spanning the gap. The length of the CDR3 is 17 residues. Here the CDR3 reads CASSPTASPDGNSPLHF. DNA for the CDR3: TGTGCCAGCTCACCAACTGCCAGCCCGGACGGTAATTCACCCCTCCACTTT. Complete variable domain (other parts from reference TRBV18 and TRBJ1-6): NAGVMQNPRHLVRRRGQEARLRCSPMKGHSHVYWYRQLPEEGLKFMVYLQKENIIDESGMPKERFSAEFPKEGPSILRIQQVVRGDSAAYFCASSPTASPDGNSPLHFGNGTRLTVT.

V usage is TRBV20-1 and J usage is TRBJ2-5, with 10 positions matching TRBD1. V shed 1 base, J shed 0 bases, and the junction held 5 bases outside the gene matches. CDR1 is DFQATT and CDR2 is SNEGSKA in the germline V gene (reference sequence). The CDR3 is 16 amino acids. This chain's CDR3 is CSARAPGQGYQETQYF. The CDR3 bases are TGCAGTGCTAGAGCCCCGGGACAGGGGTACCAAGAGACCCAGTACTTC.

V usage is TRBV2 and J usage is TRBJ2-2; D not resolved. The V gene lost 0 bases and the J gene lost 8 bases, with 10 bases spanning the gap. This CDR3 has 14 amino acids. Germline V CDR1 and CDR2: SNHLY, FYNNEI. CDR3 bases: TGTGCCAGCAGTGAAGCGAGAAACAGTGGGGAGCTGTTTTTT. This codes for CASSEARNSGELFF.

The table lists this clonotype with a few counts. This chain connects TRBV25-1 to TRBJ1-2, with TRBD1 identical over 9 bases. The CDR3 totals 13 residues. J gave up 5 bases and V 5 bases, and 3 bases lay outside the gene matches. Germline CDR1 is MGHDK and CDR2 is SYGVNS. CDR3 region: CASSRDREYGYTF. In nucleotides, the CDR3 is TGTGCCAGCAGTCGGGACAGGGAATATGGCTACACCTTC.